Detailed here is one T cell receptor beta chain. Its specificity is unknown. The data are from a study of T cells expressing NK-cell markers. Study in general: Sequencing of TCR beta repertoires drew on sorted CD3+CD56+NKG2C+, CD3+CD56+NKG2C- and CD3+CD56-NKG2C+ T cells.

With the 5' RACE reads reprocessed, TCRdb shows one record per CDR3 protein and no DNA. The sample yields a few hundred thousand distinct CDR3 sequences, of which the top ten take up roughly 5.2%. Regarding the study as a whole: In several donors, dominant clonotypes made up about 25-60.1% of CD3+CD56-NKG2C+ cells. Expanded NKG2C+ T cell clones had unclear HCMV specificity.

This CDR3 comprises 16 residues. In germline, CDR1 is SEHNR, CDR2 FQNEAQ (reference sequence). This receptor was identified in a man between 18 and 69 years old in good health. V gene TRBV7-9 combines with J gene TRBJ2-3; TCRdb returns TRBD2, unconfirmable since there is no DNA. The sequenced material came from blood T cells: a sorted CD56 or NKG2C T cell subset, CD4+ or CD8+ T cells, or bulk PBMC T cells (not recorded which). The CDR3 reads CASKRWEDPSTDTQYF.